This TCR beta chain was observed in a study of blood T cell repertoires in COVID-19. Study as a whole: From T cells, B-cell-depleted T cells, or PBMCs came the material, which was cDNA or gDNA.

This study enrolled people aged about 18 to 90 from under 25 US geographic areas. Cohorts were determined from participant-reported clinical history. Between the trimmed V and J ends, which lost 3 bases and 7 bases, there was a span of 13 bases. This CDR3 region has 13 residues. Per the study methods: Reference gene primer amplification gave nucleated cell count estimates. TCRdb keeps only in-frame clones here, not all; method: immunoSEQ multiplex PCR. V and J calls and clone size follow that table, whereas D and trimming were derived from the DNA. The data contain a few hundred thousand clones, 88% of them singletons.

The source of this sequence is a middle-aged woman with acute COVID-19. The sequenced sample was PBMCs or T cells enriched from blood (not recorded which). The V call is TRBV12-3 or TRBV12-4, the J call TRBJ2-7; weak D call: TRBD2 (6 bases). The CDR3 nucleotides are TGTGCCAGCAGTTTCGGAGGGGTCCTGGAGCAGTACTTC. It yields the protein CASSFGGVLEQYF.